These T cell receptor beta chains were read from a single sample in a study of CD8 T cells in Susac syndrome. MiXCR, applied by TCRdb to the immunoSEQ multiplex PCR reads, yields one record per CDR3 protein. The sample shows 180,000 or so distinct CDR3 sequences, about 94% of them seen only once. Sequencing used CD4+ T cells from PBMCs. The source is a human donor in good health. CDR3s include the opening cysteine and the closing phenylalanine or tryptophan. A D gene is named only where the DNA matches it firmly. A row's size may be missing; if present it is once, few, many or a size class.

v_gene: TRBV18; abundance: NA; d_gene: NA; j_gene: TRBJ2-6; CDR3aa: CASSPFPRDSAANVLTF; CDR3nt: TGTGCCAGCTCACCATTCCCTAGAGATAGTGCGGCCAACGTCCTGACTTTC
v_gene: TRBV27; abundance: NA; d_gene: NA; j_gene: TRBJ1-1; CDR3aa: CASSFPGGEAFF; CDR3nt: TGTGCCAGCAGTTTTCCGGGCGGTGAAGCTTTCTTT
v_gene: TRBV20-1; abundance: NA; d_gene: TRBD2; j_gene: TRBJ2-5; CDR3aa: CSAEPGLAGVETQYF; CDR3nt: TGCAGTGCCGAGCCGGGACTAGCGGGAGTGGAGACCCAGTACTTC
v_gene: TRBV24-1; abundance: NA; d_gene: NA; j_gene: TRBJ2-1; CDR3aa: CATSDPSREQFF; CDR3nt: TGTGCCACCAGTGACCCGAGTCGTGAGCAGTTCTTC
v_gene: TRBV20-1; abundance: NA; d_gene: NA; j_gene: TRBJ1-1; CDR3aa: CSARSAFGTEAFF; CDR3nt: TGCAGTGCTAGATCTGCGTTTGGCACTGAAGCTTTCTTT
v_gene: TRBV7-7; abundance: NA; d_gene: TRBD2; j_gene: TRBJ2-7; CDR3aa: CASVQVGGEQYF; CDR3nt: TGTGCTAGCGTACAGGTGGGAGGGGAGCAGTACTTC
v_gene: TRBV27; abundance: NA; d_gene: NA; j_gene: TRBJ2-2; CDR3aa: CASSLWAFTGELFF; CDR3nt: TGTGCCAGCAGTTTATGGGCCTTCACCGGGGAGCTGTTTTTT
v_gene: TRBV20-1; abundance: NA; d_gene: TRBD2; j_gene: TRBJ2-1; CDR3aa: CSARGTSGSSYNEQFF; CDR3nt: TGCAGTGCTAGAGGGACTAGCGGGAGCTCCTACAATGAGCAGTTCTTC
v_gene: TRBV20-1; abundance: NA; d_gene: NA; j_gene: TRBJ2-7; CDR3aa: CSAKLDRLSSYEQYF; CDR3nt: TGCAGTGCCAAACTCGACAGGTTGAGCTCCTACGAGCAGTACTTC
v_gene: TRBV20-1; abundance: NA; d_gene: NA; j_gene: TRBJ1-2; CDR3aa: CSAKTAQAIYGYTF; CDR3nt: TGCAGTGCTAAAACAGCCCAGGCGATATATGGCTACACCTTC
v_gene: TRBV20-1; abundance: NA; d_gene: TRBD1; j_gene: TRBJ2-7; CDR3aa: CSALLGTGQYF; CDR3nt: TGCAGTGCTCTACTAGGGACAGGGCAGTACTTC
v_gene: TRBV14; abundance: NA; d_gene: NA; j_gene: TRBJ1-2; CDR3aa: CASSRGAFSYGYTF; CDR3nt: TGTGCCAGCAGCCGGGGGGCCTTCAGCTATGGCTACACCTTC
v_gene: TRBV29-1; abundance: NA; d_gene: NA; j_gene: TRBJ2-1; CDR3aa: CSVIDPYNEQFF; CDR3nt: TGCAGCGTGATCGACCCCTACAATGAGCAGTTCTTC
v_gene: TRBV18; abundance: once; d_gene: NA; j_gene: TRBJ1-5; CDR3aa: CASSGAPDQPQHF; CDR3nt: TGTGCCAGCTCAGGAGCACCTGATCAGCCCCAGCATTTT
v_gene: TRBV30; abundance: NA; d_gene: TRBD2; j_gene: TRBJ2-7; CDR3aa: CAWSVQRAGGPGYEQYF; CDR3nt: TGTGCCTGGAGTGTACAGAGGGCGGGAGGGCCCGGCTACGAGCAGTACTTC
v_gene: TRBV20-1; abundance: NA; d_gene: NA; j_gene: TRBJ1-1; CDR3aa: CSARATQGGSTEAFF; CDR3nt: TGCAGTGCTAGAGCCACACAGGGTGGGAGTACTGAAGCTTTCTTT
v_gene: TRBV2; abundance: NA; d_gene: TRBD1; j_gene: TRBJ1-5; CDR3aa: CASSADRGSIQPQHF; CDR3nt: TGTGCCAGCAGCGCGGACAGGGGATCAATTCAGCCCCAGCATTTT
v_gene: TRBV15; abundance: NA; d_gene: NA; j_gene: TRBJ1-5; CDR3aa: CATSRDLQQVPQHF; CDR3nt: TGTGCCACCAGCAGAGATCTGCAGCAGGTGCCCCAGCATTTT
v_gene: TRBV20-1; abundance: once; d_gene: TRBD2; j_gene: TRBJ2-2; CDR3aa: CSASGLAGGYGTGELFF; CDR3nt: TGCAGTGCTAGTGGACTAGCGGGAGGATACGGCACCGGGGAGCTGTTTTTT
v_gene: TRBV12-3/TRBV12-4; abundance: NA; d_gene: TRBD1; j_gene: TRBJ1-2; CDR3aa: CASSTRTGAGYTF; CDR3nt: TGTGCCAGCAGTACGAGGACAGGGGCTGGCTACACCTTC
v_gene: TRBV29-1; abundance: NA; d_gene: TRBD2; j_gene: TRBJ2-2; CDR3aa: CSAGGDSYTGELFF; CDR3nt: TGCAGCGCTGGGGGGGACTCCTACACCGGGGAGCTGTTTTTT
v_gene: TRBV3-1; abundance: NA; d_gene: NA; j_gene: TRBJ2-7; CDR3aa: CASSQDRQVSYEQYF; CDR3nt: TGTGCCAGCAGCCAAGACAGACAGGTCTCCTACGAGCAGTACTTC
v_gene: TRBV4-3; abundance: NA; d_gene: TRBD2; j_gene: TRBJ2-1; CDR3aa: CASSLSSGRAYEQFF; CDR3nt: TGCGCCAGCAGCCTATCTAGCGGGAGGGCGTACGAGCAGTTCTTC
v_gene: TRBV12-3/TRBV12-4; abundance: NA; d_gene: TRBD1; j_gene: TRBJ2-1; CDR3aa: CASSLAQGAGEQFF; CDR3nt: TGTGCCAGCAGTTTAGCGCAGGGGGCCGGTGAGCAGTTCTTC
v_gene: TRBV20-1; abundance: NA; d_gene: NA; j_gene: TRBJ1-5; CDR3aa: CSASSGGNQPQHF; CDR3nt: TGCAGTGCTAGTTCCGGGGGCAATCAGCCCCAGCATTTT
v_gene: TRBV18; abundance: once; d_gene: NA; j_gene: TRBJ1-1; CDR3aa: CASSPLLEGEAFF; CDR3nt: TGTGCCAGCTCACCACTCTTGGAGGGGGAAGCTTTCTTT
v_gene: TRBV25-1; abundance: NA; d_gene: NA; j_gene: TRBJ1-1; CDR3aa: CASTPSVMREGPEAFF; CDR3nt: TGTGCCAGCACCCCGTCGGTCATGAGGGAAGGGCCTGAAGCTTTCTTT
v_gene: TRBV18; abundance: NA; d_gene: NA; j_gene: TRBJ1-5; CDR3aa: CASSPTWGNQPQHF; CDR3nt: TGTGCCAGCTCACCAACCTGGGGCAATCAGCCCCAGCATTTT
v_gene: TRBV4-3; abundance: NA; d_gene: NA; j_gene: TRBJ1-2; CDR3aa: CASSQETSRPYGYTF; CDR3nt: TGCGCCAGCAGCCAAGAAACTTCGCGGCCCTATGGCTACACCTTC
v_gene: TRBV30; abundance: NA; d_gene: NA; j_gene: TRBJ1-1; CDR3aa: CAWSLRGVDTEAFF; CDR3nt: TGTGCCTGGAGTCTCCGGGGGGTGGACACTGAAGCTTTCTTT
v_gene: TRBV30; abundance: NA; d_gene: NA; j_gene: TRBJ1-3; CDR3aa: CAWTYGPGNTIYF; CDR3nt: TGTGCCTGGACGTATGGACCGGGGAACACCATATATTTT
v_gene: TRBV4-3; abundance: once; d_gene: TRBD2; j_gene: TRBJ2-7; CDR3aa: CASSHLAGDSYEQYF; CDR3nt: TGCGCCAGCAGCCACCTAGCGGGGGACTCCTACGAGCAGTACTTC
v_gene: TRBV5-6; abundance: NA; d_gene: TRBD2; j_gene: TRBJ2-7; CDR3aa: CASECSGSEQYF; CDR3nt: TGTGCCAGCGAGTGTAGCGGGTCCGAGCAGTACTTC
v_gene: TRBV2; abundance: NA; d_gene: NA; j_gene: TRBJ2-7; CDR3aa: CASSVGPYEQYF; CDR3nt: TGTGCCAGCAGTGTCGGCCCCTACGAGCAGTACTTC
v_gene: TRBV29-1; abundance: NA; d_gene: NA; j_gene: TRBJ2-2; CDR3aa: CSVEAARGPNTGELFF; CDR3nt: TGCAGCGTTGAAGCAGCCCGGGGTCCCAACACCGGGGAGCTGTTTTTT
v_gene: TRBV25-1; abundance: once; d_gene: TRBD1; j_gene: TRBJ2-5; CDR3aa: CASSESGTAYQETQYF; CDR3nt: TGTGCCAGCAGTGAATCCGGGACAGCGTACCAAGAGACCCAGTACTTC
v_gene: TRBV18; abundance: NA; d_gene: NA; j_gene: TRBJ1-2; CDR3aa: CASSQDNYGYTF; CDR3nt: TGTGCCAGCTCGCAGGATAACTATGGCTACACCTTC
v_gene: TRBV30; abundance: once; d_gene: NA; j_gene: TRBJ1-5; CDR3aa: CAWSFGGEQPQHF; CDR3nt: TGTGCCTGGAGTTTTGGGGGTGAGCAGCCCCAGCATTTT
v_gene: TRBV14; abundance: NA; d_gene: NA; j_gene: TRBJ1-1; CDR3aa: CASSQEAGSTEAFF; CDR3nt: TGTGCCAGCAGCCAAGAAGCGGGGAGCACTGAAGCTTTCTTT
v_gene: TRBV18; abundance: NA; d_gene: NA; j_gene: TRBJ1-1; CDR3aa: CASSGGQGNTEAFF; CDR3nt: TGTGCCAGCTCAGGAGGCCAAGGGAACACTGAAGCTTTCTTT